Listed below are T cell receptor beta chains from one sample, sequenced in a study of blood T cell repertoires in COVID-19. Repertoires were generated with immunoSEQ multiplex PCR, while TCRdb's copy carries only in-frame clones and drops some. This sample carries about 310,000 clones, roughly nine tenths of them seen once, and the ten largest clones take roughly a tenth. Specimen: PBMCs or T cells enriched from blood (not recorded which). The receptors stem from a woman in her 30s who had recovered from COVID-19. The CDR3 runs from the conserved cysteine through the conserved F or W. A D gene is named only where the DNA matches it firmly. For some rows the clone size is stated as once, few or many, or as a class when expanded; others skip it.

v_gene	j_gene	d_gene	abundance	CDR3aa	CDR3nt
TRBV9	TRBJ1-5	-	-	CASSGRLGQPQHF	TGTGCCAGCAGCGGGCGGTTGGGTCAGCCCCAGCATTTT
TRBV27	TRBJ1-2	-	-	CASSFREANYGYTF	TGTGCCAGCAGTTTCAGGGAAGCTAACTATGGCTACACCTTC
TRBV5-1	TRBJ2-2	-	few	CASSLTGQGTGELFF	TGCGCCAGCAGCTTGACAGGGCAAGGGACCGGGGAGCTGTTTTTT
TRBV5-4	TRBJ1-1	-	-	CASSPVNMNTEAFF	TGTGCCAGCAGCCCAGTCAATATGAACACTGAAGCTTTCTTT
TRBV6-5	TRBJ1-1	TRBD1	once	CASSYGQGALSTEAFF	TGTGCCAGCAGTTACGGACAGGGGGCTCTGAGTACTGAAGCTTTCTTT
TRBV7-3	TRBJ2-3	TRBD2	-	CASSSTSGPYTDTQYF	TGTGCCAGCAGCTCCACTAGCGGGCCTTACACAGATACGCAGTATTTT
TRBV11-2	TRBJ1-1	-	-	CASSFEGNTEAFF	TGTGCCAGCAGCTTTGAGGGGAACACTGAAGCTTTCTTT
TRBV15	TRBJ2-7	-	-	CATSTGEKISYEQYF	TGTGCCACCAGCACCGGGGAGAAAATTTCCTACGAGCAGTACTTC
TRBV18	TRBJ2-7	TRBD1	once	CASSPSPGQGPHGYF	TGTGCCAGCTCACCTTCACCGGGACAGGGTCCCCACGGGTACTTC
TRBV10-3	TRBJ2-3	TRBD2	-	CAITSGTSGRALTDTQYF	TGTGCCATCACCTCCGGGACTAGCGGGAGGGCCCTCACAGATACGCAGTATTTT
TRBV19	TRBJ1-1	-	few	CASDGVTEAFF	TGTGCCAGTGATGGAGTTACTGAAGCTTTCTTT
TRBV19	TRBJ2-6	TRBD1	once	CASSIRAGGSGSGANVLTF	TGTGCCAGTAGTATTCGGGCAGGGGGCTCGGGCTCTGGGGCCAACGTCCTGACTTTC
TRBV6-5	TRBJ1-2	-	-	CASSLYGNNYGYTF	TGTGCCAGCAGTCTTTACGGGAATAACTATGGCTACACCTTC
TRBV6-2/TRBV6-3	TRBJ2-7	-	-	CASSSDLRAIISYEQYF	TGTGCCAGCAGCTCCGACCTCCGAGCGATCATCTCCTACGAGCAGTACTTC
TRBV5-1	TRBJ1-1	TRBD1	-	CASSHQDRGRSAFF	TGCGCCAGCAGCCACCAAGACAGGGGGCGCTCAGCTTTCTTT
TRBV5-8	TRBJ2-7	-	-	CASTRGGQWYEQYF	TGTGCCAGCACCCGTGGCGGACAATGGTACGAGCAGTACTTC
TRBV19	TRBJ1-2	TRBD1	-	CASQETGVANYGYTF	TGTGCCAGTCAAGAAACAGGGGTAGCTAACTATGGCTACACCTTC
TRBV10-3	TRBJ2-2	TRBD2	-	CATRTSVGGELFF	TGTGCCACACGGACTAGCGTCGGCGGGGAGCTGTTTTTT
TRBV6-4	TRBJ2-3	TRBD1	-	CASHTERTGFYTQYF	TGTGCCAGCCACACGGAGCGGACAGGATTTTATACGCAGTATTTT
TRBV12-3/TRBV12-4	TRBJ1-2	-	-	CASRGLYGYTF	TGTGCCAGCAGGGGGCTCTATGGCTACACCTTC
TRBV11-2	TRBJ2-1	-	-	CASSLLFGDSYNEQFF	TGTGCCAGCAGCTTATTATTCGGGGACTCCTACAATGAGCAGTTCTTC
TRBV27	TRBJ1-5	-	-	CASNTGNQPQHF	TGTGCCAGCAATACAGGGAATCAGCCCCAGCATTTT
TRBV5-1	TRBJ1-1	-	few	CASSLAGVIGNTEAFF	TGCGCCAGCAGCTTGGCCGGGGTGATCGGGAACACTGAAGCTTTCTTT
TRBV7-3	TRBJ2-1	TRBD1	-	CASSLMGQGVGYNEQFF	TGTGCCAGCAGCTTAATGGGCCAGGGGGTTGGTTACAATGAGCAGTTCTTC
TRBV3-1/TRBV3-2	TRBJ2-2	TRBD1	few	CASSQLDRATGELFF	TGTGCCAGCAGCCAACTGGACAGGGCAACCGGGGAGCTGTTTTTT
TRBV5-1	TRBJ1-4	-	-	CASRTGGPANEKLFF	TGCGCCAGCAGAACGGGAGGTCCGGCTAATGAAAAACTGTTTTTT
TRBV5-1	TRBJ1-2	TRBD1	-	CASSSGGQGLGVVGYTF	TGCGCCAGCAGTTCCGGAGGACAGGGATTAGGGGTAGTTGGCTACACCTTC
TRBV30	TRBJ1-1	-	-	CAWSDFIRVNTEAFF	TGTGCCTGGAGTGACTTTATTCGGGTGAACACTGAAGCTTTCTTT
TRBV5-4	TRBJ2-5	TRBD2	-	CGFEPGLEGETQYF	TGTGGGTTCGAGCCGGGACTAGAAGGAGAGACCCAGTACTTC
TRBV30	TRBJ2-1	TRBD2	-	CAWSGGLGSNEQFF	TGTGCCTGGAGTGGAGGACTAGGGAGCAATGAGCAGTTCTTC
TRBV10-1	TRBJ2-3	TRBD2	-	CASTPGLAGVQGGDTQYF	TGCGCCAGCACCCCAGGACTAGCGGGAGTGCAAGGTGGAGATACGCAGTATTTT